The sample holds a few counts of the clone carrying this T cell receptor (beta chain). Its specificity is not known. The germline gives CDR1 SGHNT, CDR2 YENEEA. The CDR3 covers 15 residues. V lost 3 bases, J lost 0 bases, and 1 base stayed unmatched. This record belongs to a study of vaccination and CD4 T cells after COVID-19. Overall study findings and caveats: Median SARS-CoV-2-reactive clonotype numbers rose nonsignificantly, about 20 to 40.

Time point: late sampling 161 to 241 days after vaccination in three convalescent patients. MiXCR, applied by TCRdb to the PCR reads, yields one record per CDR3 protein. Seen here are some 33,000 distinct CDR3 sequences, 36% observed once, and the top ten hold roughly 6.2%. The specimen comprised CD4+ T cells from blood, sampled about 7 months after SARS-CoV-2 vaccination. The chain joins TRBV11-3 to TRBJ2-1; 8 bases align to TRBD2. This TCR was sampled from a human donor who had recovered from COVID-19. CDR3 residues: CASSFSGNSYNEQFF. The CDR3 nucleotides are TGTGCCAGCAGCTTTAGCGGGAACTCCTACAATGAGCAGTTCTTC.